This passage covers 10 T cell receptor beta chains from one sample sequenced in a study of metastatic and nonmetastatic thyroid tumors. Before thyroid surgery, none of the patients had received any treatment. MiXCR was used by TCRdb to re-call the PCR reads. The sample lists fewer than 40,000 clones; about 21% were seen once. Material for sequencing was tumor tissue. These receptors all come from a male donor with papillary thyroid cancer or a benign thyroid nodule (not recorded which). Some clones in this sample may be carry-over from other donors' samples.

There are a few counts of this clone. V and J are TRBV6-2 or TRBV6-3 and TRBJ2-1; D is possibly TRBD1 (5 bases). CDR3 size: 13 residues. The V end lost 7 bases, the J end lost 7 bases, and 14 bases lay between the germline ends. Germline values: CDR1 MNHEY, CDR2 SVGEGT. The CDR3 DNA follows: TGTGCCAGCACTCAAGACAGCTGGAATGAGCAGTTCTTC. Translating gives CASTQDSWNEQFF.

The chain employs TRBV20-1 and TRBJ1-2; TRBD1 aligns across 7 bases. The CDR3 extends over 14 amino acids. The junction had 10 bases not matched to a gene; V was cut back by 5 bases and J by 4 bases. The germline gives CDR1 DFQATT, CDR2 SNEGSKA (reference sequence). Written as DNA, the CDR3 is TGCAGTGCTGTCAACCGACAGGGTGGCTATGGCTACACCTTC. It specifies CSAVNRQGGYGYTF.

This clone has just a few counts. The rearrangement uses TRBV29-1 and TRBJ2-7; D possibly corresponds to TRBD1 (6 bases). Germline lookup yields CDR1 SQVTM and CDR2 ANQGSEA. Trimming took off 2 bases at V and 1 base at J, with 12 bases between the two ends. The CDR3 length is 14 residues. CDR3 in DNA: TGCAGCGTTGAATCTAGGGGGTTATCCTACGAGCAGTACTTC. As protein: CSVESRGLSYEQYF.

CDR3 residues: CASSYSISGETQYF. In DNA form, the CDR3 reads TGTGCCAGCAGTTACTCGATTTCCGGGGAGACCCAGTACTTC. The chain links TRBV6-2 or TRBV6-3 to TRBJ2-5; D gene ambiguous. The CDR3 totals 14 residues. V was shortened by 0 bases and J by 5 bases, with 10 bases between the two germline ends. From germline, CDR1 is MNHEY and CDR2 SVGEGT.

As for this clone: With a much larger clone just one base away, this may be a read error. The CDR3 bases are TGCGCCAGCAGCCATAGAGCGGGAGGTTGGAGTGAGCAGTTCTTC. Residues: CASSHRAGGWSEQFF. This chain uses TRBV4-3 with TRBJ2-1; 9 bases map to TRBD2. The length of the CDR3 is 15 residues. Trimming at V came to 3 bases and at J to 9 bases, leaving 9 bases not matched to a gene. The germline V gene encodes CDR1 LGHNA and CDR2 YSLEER.

This clone was counted ten times or more. Possible read error: a much larger clone is one base away. The chain uses TRBV28 and TRBJ2-7, with a possible D match to TRBD1 (6 bases). The length of the CDR3 is 14 residues. The V end lost 5 bases, the J end lost 6 bases, and 17 bases lay between the germline ends. Germline CDR1 MDHEN, CDR2 SYDVKM. The CDR3 loop is CASSLGDRTCEQYF. The CDR3, as DNA: TGTGCCAGCAGTCTGGGAGACAGGACCTGCGAGCAGTACTTC.

This clone was observed at least ten times. The J gene is TRBJ2-1, the V gene TRBV6-5; TRBD2 agrees at 8 bases. Germline V gene data show CDR1 as MNHEY and CDR2 as SVGAGI. The V and J ends lost 2 bases and 1 base, in that order; junction bases with no gene match: 4. CDR3 length: 16 amino acids. Here the CDR3 reads CASSYASGSSYNEQFF. The CDR3 DNA reads as TGTGCCAGCAGTTACGCCAGCGGGAGTTCCTACAATGAGCAGTTCTTC.

This clone occurred a few times. The chain joins TRBV6-1 to TRBJ1-6; maybe TRBD1 (6 bases). Germline-derived CDR1 and CDR2 are MNHNS and SASEGT. The CDR3 sequence is 12 residues long. With 9 bases removed from V and 6 bases from J, the gap between germline ends came to 9 bases. In DNA form, the CDR3 reads TGTGCCAGTGGACAGTCTAATTCACCCCTCCACTTT. Residues: CASGQSNSPLHF.

Concerning this clone itself: The junction and the germline gene differ at one end; a read error may be behind it. This chain connects TRBV7-2 to TRBJ1-2; possible D gene TRBD1, 5 bases. The CDR3 runs 15 residues. Germline V gene sequence: CDR1 SGHTA, CDR2 FQGNSA. CDR3 protein: CASNLPGGVHYVYTF. The CDR3 DNA reads TGTGCCAGCAACCTCCCGGGAGGGGTGCACTATGTCTACACCTTC.

This clone turned up a few times. The CDR3 spells CASSDPIPGQPEAFF. Written as DNA, the CDR3 is TGTGCCAGCAGTGACCCAATCCCGGGACAGCCAGAAGCTTTCTTT. The rearrangement joins TRBV6-1 to TRBJ1-1, with 7 bases lining up with TRBD1. CDR1 and CDR2 from the germline V gene are MNHNS and SASEGT. With 3 bases clipped from V and 8 bases from J, the junction kept 12 bases outside the gene matches. CDR3 length: 15 residues.